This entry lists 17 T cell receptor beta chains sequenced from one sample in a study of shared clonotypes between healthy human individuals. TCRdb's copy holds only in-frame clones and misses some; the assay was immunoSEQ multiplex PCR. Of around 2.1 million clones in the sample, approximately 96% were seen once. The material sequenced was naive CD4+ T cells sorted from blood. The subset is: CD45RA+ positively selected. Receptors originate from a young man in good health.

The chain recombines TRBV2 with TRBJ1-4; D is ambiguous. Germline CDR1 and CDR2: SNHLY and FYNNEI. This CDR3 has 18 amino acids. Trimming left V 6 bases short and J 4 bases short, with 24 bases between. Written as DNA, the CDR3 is TGTGCCAGCAGGAAGGGTGCAGCGGGTTCCGCGAGTAATGAAAAACTGTTTTTT. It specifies CASRKGAAGSASNEKLFF.

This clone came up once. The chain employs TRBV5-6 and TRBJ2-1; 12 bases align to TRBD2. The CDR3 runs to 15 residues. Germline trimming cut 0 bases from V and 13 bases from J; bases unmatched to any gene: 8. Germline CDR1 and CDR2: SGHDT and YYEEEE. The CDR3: CASSLGLAGGPSQFF. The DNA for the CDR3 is TGTGCCAGCAGCTTGGGGCTAGCGGGAGGGCCTTCACAGTTCTTC.

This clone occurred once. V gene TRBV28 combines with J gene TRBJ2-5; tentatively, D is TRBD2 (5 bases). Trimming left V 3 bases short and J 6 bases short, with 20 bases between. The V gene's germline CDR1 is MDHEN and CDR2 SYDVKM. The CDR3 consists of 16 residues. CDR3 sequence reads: CASSLGEGSVLKTQYF. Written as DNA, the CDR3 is TGTGCCAGCAGTTTGGGAGAAGGATCGGTGTTGAAGACCCAGTACTTC.

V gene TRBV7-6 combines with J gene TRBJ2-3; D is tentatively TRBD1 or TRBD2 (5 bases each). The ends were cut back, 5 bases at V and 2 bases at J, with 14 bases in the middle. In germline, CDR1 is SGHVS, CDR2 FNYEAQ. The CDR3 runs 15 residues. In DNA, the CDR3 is TGTGCCAGCAGCCCCCTGAGGGGATTCACAGATACGCAGTATTTT. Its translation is CASSPLRGFTDTQYF.

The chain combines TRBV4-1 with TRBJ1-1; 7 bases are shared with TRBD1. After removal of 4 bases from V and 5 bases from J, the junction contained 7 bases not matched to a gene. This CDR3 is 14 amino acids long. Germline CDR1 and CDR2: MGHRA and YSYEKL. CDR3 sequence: CASSREGDSTEAFF. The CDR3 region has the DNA TGCGCCAGCAGCCGCGAAGGGGACAGTACTGAAGCTTTCTTT.

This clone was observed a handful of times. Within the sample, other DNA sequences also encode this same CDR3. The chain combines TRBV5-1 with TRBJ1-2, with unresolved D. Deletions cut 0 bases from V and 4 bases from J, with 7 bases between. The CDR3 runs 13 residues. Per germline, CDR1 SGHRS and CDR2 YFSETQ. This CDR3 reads CASSLDSAYGYTF. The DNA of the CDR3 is TGCGCCAGCAGCTTGGACAGTGCCTATGGCTACACCTTC.

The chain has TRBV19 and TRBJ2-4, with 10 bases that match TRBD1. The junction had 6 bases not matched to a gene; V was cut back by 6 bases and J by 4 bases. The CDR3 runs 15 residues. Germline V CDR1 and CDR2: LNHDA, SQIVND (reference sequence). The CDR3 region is CASRGQGIPKNIQYF. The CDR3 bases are TGTGCCAGTAGGGGACAGGGGATACCGAAAAACATTCAGTACTTC. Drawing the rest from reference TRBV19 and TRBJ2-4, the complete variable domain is DGGITQSPKYLFRKEGQNVTLSCEQNLNHDAMYWYRQDPGQGLRLIYYSQIVNDFQKGDIAEGYSVSREKKESFPLTVTSAQKNPTAFYLCASRGQGIPKNIQYFGAGTRLSVL.

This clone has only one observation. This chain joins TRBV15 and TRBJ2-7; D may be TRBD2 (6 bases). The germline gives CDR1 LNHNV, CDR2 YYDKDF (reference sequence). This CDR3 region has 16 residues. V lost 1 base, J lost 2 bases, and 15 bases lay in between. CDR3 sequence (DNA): TGTGCCACCAGCAGAGTATTAGTGACGGGGGCCTACGAGCAGTACTTC. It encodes CATSRVLVTGAYEQYF.

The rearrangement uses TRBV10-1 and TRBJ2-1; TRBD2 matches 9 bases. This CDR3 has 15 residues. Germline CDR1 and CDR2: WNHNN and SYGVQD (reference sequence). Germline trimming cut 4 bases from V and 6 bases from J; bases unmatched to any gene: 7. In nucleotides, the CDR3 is TGCGCCAGCAGTGCGGGGACTAGCCCTCCCAATGAGCAGTTCTTC. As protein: CASSAGTSPPNEQFF.

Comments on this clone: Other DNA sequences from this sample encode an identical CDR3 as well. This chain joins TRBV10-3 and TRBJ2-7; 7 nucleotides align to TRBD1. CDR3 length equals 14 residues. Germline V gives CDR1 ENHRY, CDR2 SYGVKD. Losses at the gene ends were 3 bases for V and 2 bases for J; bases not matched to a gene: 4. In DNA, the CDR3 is TGTGCCATCAGTGAAGGGCAGGGGGCCTACGAGCAGTACTTC. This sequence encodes CAISEGQGAYEQYF.

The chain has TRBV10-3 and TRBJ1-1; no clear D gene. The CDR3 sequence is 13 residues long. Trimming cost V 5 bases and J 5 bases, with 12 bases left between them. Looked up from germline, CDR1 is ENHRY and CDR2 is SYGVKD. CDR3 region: CAISSYGRTEAFF. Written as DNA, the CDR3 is TGTGCCATCAGTTCCTACGGGAGGACTGAAGCTTTCTTT.

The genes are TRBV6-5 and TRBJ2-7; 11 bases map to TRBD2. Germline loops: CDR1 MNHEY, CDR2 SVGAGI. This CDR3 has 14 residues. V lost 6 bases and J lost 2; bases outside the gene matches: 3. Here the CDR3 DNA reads TGTGCCAGCAGGGTAGCGGGAGGGCCCTACGAGCAGTACTTC. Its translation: CASRVAGGPYEQYF.

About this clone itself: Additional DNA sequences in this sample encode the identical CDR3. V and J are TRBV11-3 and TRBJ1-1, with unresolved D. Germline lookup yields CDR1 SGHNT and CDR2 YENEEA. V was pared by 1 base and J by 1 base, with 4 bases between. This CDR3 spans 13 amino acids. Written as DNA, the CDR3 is TGTGCCAGCAGCTTAGTTCGGAACACTGAAGCTTTCTTT. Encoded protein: CASSLVRNTEAFF.

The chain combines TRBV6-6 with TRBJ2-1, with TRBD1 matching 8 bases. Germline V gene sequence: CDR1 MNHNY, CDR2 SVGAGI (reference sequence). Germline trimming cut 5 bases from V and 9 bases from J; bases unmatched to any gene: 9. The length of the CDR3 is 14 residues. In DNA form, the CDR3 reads TGTGCCAGCAGTACCGGACAGGGATGGGGTGAGCAGTTCTTC. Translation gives CASSTGQGWGEQFF.

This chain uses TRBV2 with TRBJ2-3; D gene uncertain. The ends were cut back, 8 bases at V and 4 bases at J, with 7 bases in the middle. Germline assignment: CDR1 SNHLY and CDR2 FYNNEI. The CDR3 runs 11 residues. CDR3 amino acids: CASLVADTQYF. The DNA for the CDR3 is TGTGCCAGCCTTGTGGCAGATACGCAGTATTTT.

CDR3 DNA: TGTGCCAGCAGCTCCAGGGGAATGAACACTGAAGCTTTCTTT. It specifies CASSSRGMNTEAFF. The chain combines TRBV7-6 with TRBJ1-1; D possibly corresponds to TRBD1 (6 bases). The V gene lost 4 bases and the J gene lost 0 bases, with 9 bases spanning the gap. This CDR3 has 14 residues. From germline, CDR1 is SGHVS and CDR2 FNYEAQ.

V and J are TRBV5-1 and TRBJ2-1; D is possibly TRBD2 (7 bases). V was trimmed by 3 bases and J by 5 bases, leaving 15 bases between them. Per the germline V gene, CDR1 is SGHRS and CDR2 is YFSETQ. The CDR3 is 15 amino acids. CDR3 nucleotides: TGCGCCAGCAGCTACGGGGGGCTGGGTAACAATGAGCAGTTCTTC. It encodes CASSYGGLGNNEQFF.